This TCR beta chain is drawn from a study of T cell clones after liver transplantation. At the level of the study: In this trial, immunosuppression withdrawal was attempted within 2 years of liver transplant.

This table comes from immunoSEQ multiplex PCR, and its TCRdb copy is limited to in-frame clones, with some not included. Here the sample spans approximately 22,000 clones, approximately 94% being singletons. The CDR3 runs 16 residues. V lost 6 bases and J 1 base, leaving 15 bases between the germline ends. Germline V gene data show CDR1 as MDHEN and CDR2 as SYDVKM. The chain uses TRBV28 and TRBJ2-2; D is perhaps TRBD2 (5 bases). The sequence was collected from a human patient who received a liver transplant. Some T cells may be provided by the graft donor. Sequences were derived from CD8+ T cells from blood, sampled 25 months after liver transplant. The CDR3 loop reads CASRLGDGRNTGELFF. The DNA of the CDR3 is TGTGCCAGCAGACTAGGAGACGGTAGGAACACCGGGGAGCTGTTTTTT.